This entry features one T cell receptor beta chain sequence. The antigen is undetermined. Unique molecular identifiers tagged the TCRbeta library. TCRdb re-called the PCR reads through MiXCR, storing one row per CDR3 protein. Of almost 600,000 distinct CDR3 sequences listed, roughly a quarter are singletons. CDR1 and CDR2 (germline): DFQATT, SNEGSKA (reference sequence). This CDR3 spans 12 amino acids. Trimming stripped 6 bases from V and 5 bases from J, with 11 bases between. The entry originates in a study of T-cell reconstitution after alpha-beta-depleted transplantation in children. Overall study findings and caveats: In patients about two months after transplant, alpha-beta T cells reportedly arose from several hundred expanded graft clones. High day-60 TCRbeta diversity in some patients came from surviving recipient T cells and thymic progenitors. T-cell numbers and diversity, one year after transplant, stemmed largely from T cells that were newly produced.

The TCR sequence derives from a boy under two years old with Wiskott-Aldrich syndrome, due to receive a stem cell transplant. The sample was PBMCs, taken before TCRalphabeta/CD19-depleted stem cell transplant. The rearrangement uses TRBV20-1 and TRBJ2-1; D remains unclear. The CDR3 loop is CSAPDLDNEQFF. The CDR3, as DNA: TGCAGTGCCCCAGACTTAGACAATGAGCAGTTCTTC.